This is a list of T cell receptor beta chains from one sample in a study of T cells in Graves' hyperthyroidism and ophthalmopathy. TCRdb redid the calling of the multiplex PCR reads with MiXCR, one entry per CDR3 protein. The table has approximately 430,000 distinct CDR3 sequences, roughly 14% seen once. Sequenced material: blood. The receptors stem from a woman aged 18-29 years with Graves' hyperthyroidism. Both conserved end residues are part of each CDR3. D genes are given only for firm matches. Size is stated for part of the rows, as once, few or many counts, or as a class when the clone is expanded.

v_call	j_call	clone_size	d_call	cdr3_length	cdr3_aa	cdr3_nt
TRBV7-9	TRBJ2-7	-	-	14	CASSLGVFAGEQYF	TGTGCCAGCAGCTTAGGAGTCTTTGCCGGCGAGCAGTACTTC
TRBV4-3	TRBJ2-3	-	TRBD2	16	CASSQVGGRFTDTQYF	TGCGCCAGCAGCCAAGTCGGGGGGAGATTCACAGATACGCAGTATTTT
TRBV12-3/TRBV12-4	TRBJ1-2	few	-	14	CASSLGGRVGGYTF	TGTGCCAGCAGTTTGGGTGGCAGGGTGGGTGGCTACACCTTC
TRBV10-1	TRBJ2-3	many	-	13	CASCRRFGDTQYF	TGCGCCAGCTGTCGTCGGTTTGGAGATACGCAGTATTTT
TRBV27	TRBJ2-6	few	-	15	CASSRWGAGANVLTF	TGTGCCAGCAGCCGGTGGGGGGCTGGGGCCAACGTCCTGACTTTC
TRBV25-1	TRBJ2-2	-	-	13	CASSEYVTGELFF	TGTGCCAGCAGTGAATACGTCACCGGGGAGCTGTTTTTT
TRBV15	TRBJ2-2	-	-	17	CATSRVRGAGDTGELFF	TGTGCCACCAGCAGAGTCAGGGGGGCTGGAGACACCGGGGAGCTGTTTTTT
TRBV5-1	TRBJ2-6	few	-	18	CASSLARSGDFGVNVLTF	TGCGCCAGCAGCTTGGCTCGTAGTGGGGATTTCGGGGTCAACGTCCTGACTTTC
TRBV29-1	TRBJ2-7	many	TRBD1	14	CSVAGDRRGYEQYF	TGCAGCGTTGCCGGGGACAGGCGGGGCTACGAGCAGTACTTC
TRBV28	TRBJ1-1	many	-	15	CASSFSTGIGTEAFF	TGTGCCAGCAGTTTTTCTACAGGGATAGGGACTGAAGCTTTCTTT
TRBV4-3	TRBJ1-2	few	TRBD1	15	CASSQVDRGGYGYTF	TGCGCCAGCAGCCAAGTTGACAGGGGCGGCTATGGCTACACCTTC
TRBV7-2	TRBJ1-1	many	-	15	CASSFVTGANTEAFF	TGTGCCAGCAGCTTCGTGACAGGTGCGAACACTGAAGCTTTCTTT
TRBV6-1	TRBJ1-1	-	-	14	CASMGYGLATEAFF	TGTGCCAGCATGGGATACGGGTTGGCCACTGAAGCTTTCTTT
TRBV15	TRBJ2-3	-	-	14	CATSSRTAMGTQYF	TGTGCCACCAGCAGCCGGACAGCGATGGGTACGCAGTATTTT
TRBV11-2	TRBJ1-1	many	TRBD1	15	CASSHLGQGNTEAFF	TGTGCCAGCAGCCACCTGGGACAGGGGAACACTGAAGCTTTCTTT
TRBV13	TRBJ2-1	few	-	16	CASSVRKGAEYNEQFF	TGTGCCAGCAGCGTTCGGAAGGGAGCCGAATACAATGAGCAGTTCTTC
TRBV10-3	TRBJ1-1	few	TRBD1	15	CAISERDSVNTEAFF	TGTGCCATCAGTGAGAGGGACAGTGTGAACACTGAAGCTTTCTTT
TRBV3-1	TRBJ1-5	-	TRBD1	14	CASAGQGFNQPQHF	TGTGCCAGCGCAGGACAGGGGTTCAATCAGCCCCAGCATTTT
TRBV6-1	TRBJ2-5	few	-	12	CASSEQQETQYF	TGTGCCAGCAGTGAACAACAAGAGACCCAGTACTTC
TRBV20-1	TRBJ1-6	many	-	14	CSARPWDHSSPLHF	TGCAGTGCTAGGCCGTGGGATCATAGTTCACCCCTCCACTTT
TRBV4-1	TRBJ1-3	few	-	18	CASSQDPVAQAVRNTIYF	TGCGCCAGCAGCCAAGATCCGGTAGCGCAGGCGGTTAGAAACACCATATATTTT
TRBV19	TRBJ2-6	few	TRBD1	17	CASNAGQGAGGANVLTF	TGTGCCAGTAATGCGGGACAGGGGGCTGGTGGGGCCAACGTCCTGACTTTC
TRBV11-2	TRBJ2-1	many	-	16	CASSLRATLAENEQFF	TGTGCCAGCAGCTTAAGGGCCACACTAGCCGAGAATGAGCAGTTCTTC
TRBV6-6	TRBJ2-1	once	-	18	CASSYSSGTYSSYNEQFF	TGTGCCAGCAGTTACTCTTCCGGGACATACAGCTCCTACAATGAGCAGTTCTTC
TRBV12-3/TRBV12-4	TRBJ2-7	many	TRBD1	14	CASRPGTASYEQYF	TGTGCCAGCAGGCCCGGGACAGCATCCTACGAGCAGTACTTC
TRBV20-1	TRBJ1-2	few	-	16	CSARGLGRPLDHGYTF	TGCAGTGCTAGAGGCCTGGGAAGACCCCTAGACCATGGCTACACCTTC
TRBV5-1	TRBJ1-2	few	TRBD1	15	CASSRTGGVDYGYTF	TGCGCCAGCAGCAGGACAGGGGGCGTGGACTATGGCTACACCTTC
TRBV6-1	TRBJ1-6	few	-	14	CASSPRGVISPLHF	TGTGCCAGCAGCCCTCGAGGGGTAATCTCACCCCTCCACTTT
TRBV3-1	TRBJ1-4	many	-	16	CASSLSTGTTNEKLFF	TGTGCCAGCAGCCTCTCAACAGGCACAACTAATGAAAAACTGTTTTTT
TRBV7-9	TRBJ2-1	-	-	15	CASSFDLSSYNEQFF	TGTGCCAGCAGCTTCGACCTGAGCTCCTACAATGAGCAGTTCTTC
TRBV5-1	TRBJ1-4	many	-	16	CASSFSGIEGGEKLFF	TGCGCCAGCAGCTTTTCAGGGATTGAAGGTGGTGAAAAACTGTTTTTT
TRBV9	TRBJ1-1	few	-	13	CASSVELNTEAFF	TGTGCCAGCAGCGTAGAACTGAACACTGAAGCTTTCTTT
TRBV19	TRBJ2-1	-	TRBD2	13	CASSIGREGEQFF	TGTGCCAGTAGTATCGGGAGGGAAGGTGAGCAGTTCTTC
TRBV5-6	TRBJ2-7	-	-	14	CASSLAPRPGEQYF	TGTGCCAGCAGCTTGGCACCCCGACCTGGCGAGCAGTACTTC
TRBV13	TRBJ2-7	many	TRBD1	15	CASSSWDRVNYEQYF	TGTGCCAGCAGCTCCTGGGACAGGGTTAACTACGAGCAGTACTTC
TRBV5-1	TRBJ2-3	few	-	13	CASSLAGRGTQYF	TGCGCCAGCAGCTTGGCCGGCCGCGGTACGCAGTATTTT
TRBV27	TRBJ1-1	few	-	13	CASRLTVDTEAFF	TGTGCCAGCAGACTGACAGTTGACACTGAAGCTTTCTTT
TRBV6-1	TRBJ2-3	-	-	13	CASSPHFGGTQYF	TGTGCCAGCAGTCCTCACTTCGGCGGTACGCAGTATTTT
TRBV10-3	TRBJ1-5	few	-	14	CAISEMSGLWPQHF	TGTGCCATCAGTGAGATGTCAGGCCTTTGGCCCCAGCATTTT
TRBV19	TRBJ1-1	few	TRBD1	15	CASSVGQGPNTEAFF	TGTGCCAGTAGTGTAGGACAGGGGCCGAACACTGAAGCTTTCTTT
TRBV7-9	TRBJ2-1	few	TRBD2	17	CASSPPLGRGAEDEQFF	TGTGCCAGCAGCCCGCCTCTGGGGCGGGGGGCAGAGGATGAGCAGTTCTTC
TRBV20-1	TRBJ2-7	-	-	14	CSARTTVSSYEQYF	TGCAGTGCTAGAACGACAGTTAGCTCCTACGAGCAGTACTTC
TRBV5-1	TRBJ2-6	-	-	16	CASSVSESSGANVPTF	TGCGCCAGCAGTGTCTCCGAAAGCTCTGGGGCCAACGTCCCGACTTTC
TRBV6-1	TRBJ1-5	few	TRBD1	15	CATRGRGFSNQPQHF	TGTGCCACCCGGGGCAGGGGGTTTAGCAATCAGCCCCAGCATTTT
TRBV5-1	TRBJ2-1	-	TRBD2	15	CASSPPGLAGVEQFF	TGCGCCAGCAGCCCTCCGGGACTAGCGGGAGTTGAGCAGTTCTTC
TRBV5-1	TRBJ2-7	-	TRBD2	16	CASSEGTSGGGHEQYF	TGCGCCAGCAGCGAGGGGACTAGCGGGGGGGGCCACGAGCAGTACTTC
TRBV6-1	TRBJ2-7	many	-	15	CATEYTGRASYEQYF	TGTGCCACGGAATACACAGGCAGAGCTTCCTACGAGCAGTACTTC
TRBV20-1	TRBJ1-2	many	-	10	CSAHLDGYTF	TGCAGTGCCCACCTTGATGGCTACACCTTC
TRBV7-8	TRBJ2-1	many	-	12	CASSLVRNEQFF	TGTGCCAGCAGCTTAGTGAGAAATGAGCAGTTCTTC
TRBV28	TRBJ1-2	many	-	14	CASRGTNFNYGYTF	TGTGCCAGCAGGGGGACGAACTTTAACTATGGCTACACCTTC
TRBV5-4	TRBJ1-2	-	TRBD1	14	CASSPRQGYYGYTF	TGTGCCAGCAGCCCACGACAGGGGTATTATGGCTACACCTTC
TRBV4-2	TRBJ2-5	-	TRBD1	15	CASSQPGTGEETQYF	TGTGCCAGCAGCCAACCCGGGACAGGAGAAGAGACCCAGTACTTC
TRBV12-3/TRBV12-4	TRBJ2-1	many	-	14	CASSPRTRDNEQFF	TGTGCCAGCAGTCCCAGAACTAGGGACAATGAGCAGTTCTTC
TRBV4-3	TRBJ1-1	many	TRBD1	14	CASRETGRNTEAFF	TGCGCCAGCAGGGAGACAGGGCGGAACACTGAAGCTTTCTTT